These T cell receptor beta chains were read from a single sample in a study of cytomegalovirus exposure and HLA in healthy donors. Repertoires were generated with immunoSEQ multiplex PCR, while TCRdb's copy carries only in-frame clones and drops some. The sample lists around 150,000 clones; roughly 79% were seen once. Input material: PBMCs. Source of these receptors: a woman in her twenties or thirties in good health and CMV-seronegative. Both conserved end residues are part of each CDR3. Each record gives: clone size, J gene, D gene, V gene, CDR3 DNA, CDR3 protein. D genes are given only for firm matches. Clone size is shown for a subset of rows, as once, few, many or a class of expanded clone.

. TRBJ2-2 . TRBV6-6 TGTGCCAGCAGTCCTCTAGGGGGTCCGAGCACCGGGGAGCTGTTTTTT CASSPLGGPSTGELFF
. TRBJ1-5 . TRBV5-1 TGCGCCAGCAGCTTGGATGGACAGCCCAATCAGCCCCAGCATTTT CASSLDGQPNQPQHF
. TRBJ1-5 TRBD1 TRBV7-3 TGTGCCAGCAGTCCTCAAGGGGGCCAGCCCCAGCATTTT CASSPQGGQPQHF
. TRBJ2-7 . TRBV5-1 TGCGCCAGCAGCTCCCGATCCGCGGTGGTCTCGGACGAGCAGTACTTC CASSSRSAVVSDEQYF
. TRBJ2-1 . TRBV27 TGTGCCAGCAGTTTGCTGGGGAGGTACAATGAGCAGTTCTTC CASSLLGRYNEQFF
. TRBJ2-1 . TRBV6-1 TGTGCCAGCAGTGAAGAGCGCTTCGGGAATGAGCAGTTCTTC CASSEERFGNEQFF
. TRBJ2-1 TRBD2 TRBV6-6 TGTGCCAGCAGTTACTCCGGTACTAGCGGTGCCAATGAGCAGTTCTTC CASSYSGTSGANEQFF
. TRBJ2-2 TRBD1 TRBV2 TGTGCCAGCAGTACACCCAGGGGACAGGGAGGCACCGGGGAGCTGTTTTTT CASSTPRGQGGTGELFF
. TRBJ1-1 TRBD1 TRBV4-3 TGCGCCAGCAGCCAAGATGGGGGGACAGGGAACACTGAAGCTTTCTTT CASSQDGGTGNTEAFF
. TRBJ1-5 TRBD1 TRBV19 TGTGCCAGTAGTATAGAACCCCCAGGGGGAGCCAATCAGCCCCAGCATTTT CASSIEPPGGANQPQHF
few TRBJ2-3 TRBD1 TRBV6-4 TGTGCCAGCAGTGAAGGGACAGGGGGCTCAGATACGCAGTATTTT CASSEGTGGSDTQYF
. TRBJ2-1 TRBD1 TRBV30 TGTGCCTGGAGTGTACGGTGGGACAGGGAAGGAAATGAGCAGTTCTTC CAWSVRWDREGNEQFF
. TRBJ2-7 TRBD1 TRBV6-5 TGTGCCAGCCACCTTACCGGGACAGCTCCCTACGAGCAGTACTTC CASHLTGTAPYEQYF
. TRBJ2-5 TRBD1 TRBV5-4 TGTGCCGGCCGCCGGGACAGCGAATGGACCCAGTACTTC CAGRRDSEWTQYF
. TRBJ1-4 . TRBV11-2 TGTGCCAGCAGTGGCAGGAATGAAAAACTGTTTTTT CASSGRNEKLFF
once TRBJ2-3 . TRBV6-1 TGTGCCAGCAGGCTACAGGGTCCAGATACGCAGTATTTT CASRLQGPDTQYF